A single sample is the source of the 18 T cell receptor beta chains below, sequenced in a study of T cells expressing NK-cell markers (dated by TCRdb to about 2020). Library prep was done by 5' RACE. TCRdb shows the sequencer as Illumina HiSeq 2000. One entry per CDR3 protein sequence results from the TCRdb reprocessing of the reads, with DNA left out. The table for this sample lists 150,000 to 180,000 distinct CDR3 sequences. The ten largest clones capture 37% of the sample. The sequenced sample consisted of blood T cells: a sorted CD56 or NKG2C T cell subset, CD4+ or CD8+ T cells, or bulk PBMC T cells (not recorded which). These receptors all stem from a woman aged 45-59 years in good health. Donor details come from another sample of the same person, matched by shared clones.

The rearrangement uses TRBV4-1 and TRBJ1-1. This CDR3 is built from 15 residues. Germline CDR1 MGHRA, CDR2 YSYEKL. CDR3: CASSPPGGQRTEAFF.

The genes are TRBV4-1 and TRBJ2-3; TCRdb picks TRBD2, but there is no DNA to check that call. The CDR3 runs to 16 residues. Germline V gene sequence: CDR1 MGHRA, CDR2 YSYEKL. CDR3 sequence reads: CASSQEVRANPDTQYF.

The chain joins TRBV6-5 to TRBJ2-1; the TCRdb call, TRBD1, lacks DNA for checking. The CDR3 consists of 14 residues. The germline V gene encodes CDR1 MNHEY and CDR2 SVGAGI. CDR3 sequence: CASSIQGARAEQFF.

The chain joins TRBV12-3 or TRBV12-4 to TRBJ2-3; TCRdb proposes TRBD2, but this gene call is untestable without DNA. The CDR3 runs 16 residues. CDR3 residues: CASTPGSGRAVGTQYF.

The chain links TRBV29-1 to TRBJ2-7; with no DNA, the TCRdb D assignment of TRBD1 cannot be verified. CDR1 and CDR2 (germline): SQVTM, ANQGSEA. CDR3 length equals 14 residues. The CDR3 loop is CSVNEDSPSPEQYF.

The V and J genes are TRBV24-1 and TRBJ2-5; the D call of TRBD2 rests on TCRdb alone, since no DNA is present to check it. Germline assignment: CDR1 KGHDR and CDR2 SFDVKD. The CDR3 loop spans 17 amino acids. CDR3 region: CASSGGGRKSYQETQYF.

CDR3 region: CASSPSAPYNEQFF. V usage is TRBV27 and J usage is TRBJ2-1. CDR3 length: 14 amino acids. Germline CDR1 and CDR2: MNHEY and SMNVEV (reference sequence).

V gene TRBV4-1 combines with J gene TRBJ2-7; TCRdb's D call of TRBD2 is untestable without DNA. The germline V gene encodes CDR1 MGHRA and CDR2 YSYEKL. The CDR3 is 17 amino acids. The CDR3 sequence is CASSQDTSGSDGYEQYF.

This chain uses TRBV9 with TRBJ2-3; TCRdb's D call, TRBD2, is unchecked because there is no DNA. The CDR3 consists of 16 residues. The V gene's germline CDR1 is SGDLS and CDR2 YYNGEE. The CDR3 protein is CASSVDFSGYGNTQYF.

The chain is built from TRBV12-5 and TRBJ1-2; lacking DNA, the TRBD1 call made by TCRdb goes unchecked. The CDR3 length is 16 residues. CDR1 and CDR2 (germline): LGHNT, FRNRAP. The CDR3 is CASGLVPLRGLNGYTF.

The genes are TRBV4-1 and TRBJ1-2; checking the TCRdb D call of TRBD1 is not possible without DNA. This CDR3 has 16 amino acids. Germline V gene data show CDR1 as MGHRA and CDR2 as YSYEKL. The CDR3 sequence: CASSQDLEDSYYGYTF.

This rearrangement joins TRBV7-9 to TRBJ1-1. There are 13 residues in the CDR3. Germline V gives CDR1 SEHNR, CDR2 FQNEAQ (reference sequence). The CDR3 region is CASSSNGNTEAFF.

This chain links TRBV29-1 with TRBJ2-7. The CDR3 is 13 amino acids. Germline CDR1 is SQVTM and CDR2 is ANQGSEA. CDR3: CSVTDSEPYEQYF.

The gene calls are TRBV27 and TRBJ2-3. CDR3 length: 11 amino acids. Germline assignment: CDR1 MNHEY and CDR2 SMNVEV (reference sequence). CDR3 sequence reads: CASRITDTQYF.

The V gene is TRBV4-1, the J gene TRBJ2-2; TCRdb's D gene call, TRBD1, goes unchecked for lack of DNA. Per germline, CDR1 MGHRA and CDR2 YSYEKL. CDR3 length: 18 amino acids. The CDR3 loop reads CASSQDFSGSPIGGELFF.

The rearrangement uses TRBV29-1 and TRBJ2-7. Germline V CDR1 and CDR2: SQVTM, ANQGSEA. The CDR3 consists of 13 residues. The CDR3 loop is CSISRRNSYEQYF.

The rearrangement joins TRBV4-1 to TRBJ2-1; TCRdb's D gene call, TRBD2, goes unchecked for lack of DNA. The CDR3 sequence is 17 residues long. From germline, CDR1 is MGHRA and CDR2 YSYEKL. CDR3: CASSQDPRTSGRGEQFF.

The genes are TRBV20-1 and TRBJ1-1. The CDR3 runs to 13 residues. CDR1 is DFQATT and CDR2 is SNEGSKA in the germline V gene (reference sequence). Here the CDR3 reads CSASSGRNTEAFF.